One and the same sample provided the 8 T cell receptor beta chains below, sequenced in a study of blood T cell repertoires in COVID-19. The table came from immunoSEQ multiplex PCR; TCRdb's copy has only in-frame clones and leaves some out. In the table there are about 170,000 clones, about 80% of which are singletons. The source material was peripheral blood. All receptors derive from a human donor with acute or convalescent COVID-19. The donor label of this sample is uncertain.

This chain connects TRBV18 to TRBJ2-7; 11 bases fit TRBD2. Germline CDR1 is KGHSH and CDR2 is LQKENI. The J segment lost 0 bases and the V segment lost 8 bases, leaving 3 bases of the junction unmatched. There are 14 residues in the CDR3. CDR3 sequence (DNA): TGTGCCAGCGGTCTAGCGGGGGGCTCCTACGAGCAGTACTTC. Translating gives CASGLAGGSYEQYF.

This clone was seen once. The DNA of the CDR3 is TGTGCCACCGCCCGGGGACAGGGTACCGGGGAGCTGTTTTTT. It translates to CATARGQGTGELFF. The chain couples TRBV6-5 to TRBJ2-2; 9 nucleotides match TRBD1. V trimming: 10 bases; J trimming: 5 bases; junction bases outside the gene matches: 8. The CDR3 is made up of 14 amino acids. The germline CDR1 and CDR2 sequences are MNHEY and SVGAGI.

This clone showed up just a few times. This chain joins TRBV4-1 and TRBJ2-7, with TRBD1 as a possible D gene (5 bases). CDR1 is MGHRA and CDR2 is YSYEKL in the germline V gene. This CDR3 has 16 amino acids. Trimming shortened V by 4 bases and J by 1 base, and 17 bases separated the two germline ends. CDR3 protein: CASSRGIIGDSYEQYF. DNA of the CDR3: TGCGCCAGCAGCCGGGGTATTATAGGGGATTCCTACGAGCAGTACTTC.

The CDR3: CASSTRQGSGSYNEQFF. The CDR3 region has the DNA TGTGCCAGTAGTACACGACAGGGTTCGGGCTCCTACAATGAGCAGTTCTTC. V gene TRBV19 combines with J gene TRBJ2-1; 7 positions agree with TRBD1. The junction had 9 bases not matched to a gene; V was cut back by 4 bases and J by 0 bases. Germline loops: CDR1 LNHDA, CDR2 SQIVND (reference sequence). This CDR3 region has 17 residues.

The chain has TRBV6-5 and TRBJ1-3, with a weak D call TRBD1 (5 bases). CDR1 and CDR2 (germline): MNHEY, SVGAGI. The CDR3 length is 15 residues. V lost 2 bases, J lost 2 bases, and 10 bases lay in between. The CDR3 is CASSYEGRAGNTIYF. CDR3 sequence (DNA): TGTGCCAGCAGTTACGAAGGCAGGGCTGGAAACACCATATATTTT.

V is TRBV5-1 and J is TRBJ1-1, with unresolved D. Germline V gene lookup returns CDR1 SGHRS and CDR2 YFSETQ. V was trimmed by 3 bases and J by 9 bases, leaving 24 bases between them. This CDR3 is 16 amino acids long. The CDR3: CASSSFETELTRKAFF. The CDR3 DNA follows: TGCGCCAGCAGCTCTTTTGAGACGGAGCTCACTAGGAAAGCTTTCTTT.

The rearrangement joins TRBV11-2 to TRBJ2-5; 12 nucleotides agree with TRBD2. Losses at the gene ends were 1 base for V and 5 bases for J; bases not matched to a gene: 8. CDR1 is SGHAT, CDR2 FQNNGV, per germline. The CDR3 spans 17 residues. Here the CDR3 reads CASSLAEGLAGRETQYF. The CDR3 region has the DNA TGTGCCAGCAGCTTAGCCGAAGGACTAGCGGGAAGGGAGACCCAGTACTTC.

This sequence joins TRBV1 and TRBJ2-1; the listed D gene, TRBD2, was not tested against the DNA. TRBV1 is noted as a pseudogene. This CDR3 is built from 14 residues. The DNA for the CDR3 is TGCACCAGCAGCTTCCGGACTTTGTCCAATGAGCAGTTCTTC. Translating it yields CTSSFRTLSNEQFF.